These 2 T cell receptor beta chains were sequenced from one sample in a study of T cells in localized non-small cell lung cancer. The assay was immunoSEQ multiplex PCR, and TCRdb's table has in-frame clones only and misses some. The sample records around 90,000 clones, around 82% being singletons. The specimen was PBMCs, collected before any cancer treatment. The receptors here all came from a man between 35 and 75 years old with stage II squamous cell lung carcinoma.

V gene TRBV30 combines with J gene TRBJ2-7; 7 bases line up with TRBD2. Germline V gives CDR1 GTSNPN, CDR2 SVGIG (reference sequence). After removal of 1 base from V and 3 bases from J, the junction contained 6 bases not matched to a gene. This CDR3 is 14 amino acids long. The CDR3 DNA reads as TGTGCCTGGAGTGGTCAACTAGCGTTCTACGAGCAGTACTTC. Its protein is CAWSGQLAFYEQYF. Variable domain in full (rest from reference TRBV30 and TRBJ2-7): SQTIHQWPATLVQPVGSPLSLECTVEGTSNPNLYWYRQAAGRGLQLLFYSVGIGQISSEVPQNLSASRPQDRQFILSSKKLLLSDSGFYLCAWSGQLAFYEQYFGPGTRLTVT.

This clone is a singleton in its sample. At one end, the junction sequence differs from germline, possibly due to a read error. CDR3 sequence: CASSSRVINYGYTF. Written as DNA, the CDR3 is TGTGCCAGCAGTTCCAGGGTCATTAACTATGGCTACACCTTC. The chain uses TRBV10-3 and TRBJ1-2; D is possibly TRBD1 (5 bases). This CDR3 is 14 amino acids long. Germline V lookup: CDR1 ENHRY, CDR2 SYGVKD.